This T cell receptor beta chain was identified in a study of T-cell memory formation after mild COVID-19. Study at large: In these data, TCR clusters were largely donor specific.

This clonotype is medium-sized (0.01 to 0.1%) within its sample. This CDR3 is built from 15 residues. Germline lookup yields CDR1 MRHNA and CDR2 SNTAGT. Trimming stripped 1 base from V and 2 bases from J, with 9 bases between. With constant-segment primers, 5'RACE yielded cDNA libraries of TCR alpha and TCR beta that carried sample barcodes and UMIs. TCRdb re-derived calls from the 5' RACE reads in MiXCR, one entry per CDR3 protein. The sample has hundreds of thousands of distinct CDR3 sequences, around 15% seen once. The sequencing sample was made of PBMCs or a T cell subset sorted from them (not recorded which). The TCR comes from a man between 18 and 35 years old who had mild COVID-19 (a few samples of this study predate the infection). Cell type and time point are not known. The chain has TRBV6-4 and TRBJ1-5; D unresolved. The CDR3 loop is CASSDLVFCNQPQHF. Here the CDR3 DNA reads TGTGCCAGCAGTGACTTGGTATTTTGCAATCAGCCCCAGCATTTT.